Listed below are T cell receptor beta chains from one sample, sequenced in a study of blood T cell repertoires in COVID-19. Profiling relied on immunoSEQ multiplex PCR, and the TCRdb table lists in-frame clones only, not all of them. Among roughly 340,000 clones listed, 75% to 90% were seen once. The sequenced sample was PBMCs or T cells enriched from blood (not recorded which). The source is a young man who had recovered from COVID-19. CDR3s leave out the opening cysteine and the closing phenylalanine or tryptophan.

len,v_gene,j_gene,CDR3aa
12,TRBV5-4,TRBJ2-2,ASSWTSLAGELF
11,TRBV30,TRBJ1-2,AWSHGERYGYT
12,TRBV5-1,TRBJ1-4,ASSLTEANEKLF
12,TRBV5-6,TRBJ1-2,ASSVTGPYYGYT
12,TRBV7-3,TRBJ2-3,ASSFGPTGDTQY
13,TRBV5-1,TRBJ2-7,ASSLNTGPSGEQY
10,TRBV29-1,TRBJ1-2,SVEDSNYGYT
10,TRBV5-5,TRBJ2-7,ASSLVGRGSF
14,TRBV10-3,TRBJ2-5,AIRAGGRGADQTQY
11,TRBV29-1,TRBJ2-7,SARGWGIYEQY
15,TRBV4-2,TRBJ2-5,ASSQARLAGGQETQY
11,TRBV12-3/TRBV12-4,TRBJ2-7,ASSLGSTHEQY
12,TRBV4-2,TRBJ1-5,ASSQDIYSQPQH
13,TRBV5-1,TRBJ1-1,ASSLAGQGIAEAF
12,TRBV9,TRBJ2-7,ASSVGDTLREQY
14,TRBV5-1,TRBJ1-1,ASGVRQQGANTEAF
14,TRBV7-3,TRBJ2-7,ASSLTGGGPSYEQY
15,TRBV18,TRBJ1-4,ASSPISRQGINEKLF
13,TRBV24-1,TRBJ2-5,ATSDLASGGETQY
9,TRBV12-3/TRBV12-4,TRBJ2-1,ASSFSNEQF
14,TRBV13,TRBJ1-2,ASSLVQRGQGGGYT
14,TRBV19,TRBJ1-4,ASSPDRGSTNEKLF
11,TRBV5-6,TRBJ2-7,ASTPGTAYEQY
10,TRBV12-3/TRBV12-4,TRBJ2-1,ASAGTVPPRF
11,TRBV6-5,TRBJ1-6,ASRDSRNSPLH
9,TRBV3-1/TRBV3-2,TRBJ2-7,ASSQTSEQY
14,TRBV18,TRBJ2-6,ASSPTESSGANVLT
16,TRBV7-9,TRBJ2-5,ASSPRTSGYTKGETQY
15,TRBV27,TRBJ2-1,ASSQTSTGLTYNEQF
12,TRBV5-6,TRBJ2-2,ASSLVAGTGELF
10,TRBV18,TRBJ1-1,ASSPQNTEAF
14,TRBV19,TRBJ1-5,ASSGRQGASNQPQH
12,TRBV20-1,TRBJ2-3,SASREDRTDTQY
13,TRBV7-2,TRBJ1-2,ASSFNQGSNYGYT
11,TRBV18,TRBJ1-1,ASSRGQDTEAF
14,TRBV10-3,TRBJ1-3,AISLTGPNSGNTIY
11,TRBV12-3/TRBV12-4,TRBJ2-2,AEQGARTGELF
15,TRBV4-1,TRBJ2-7,ASSKGQGAIALGEQY
12,TRBV27,TRBJ1-5,ASSLTGFNQPQH
14,TRBV9,TRBJ2-2,ASSVDPGVGNGELF
13,TRBV4-1,TRBJ2-1,ASSQDRGFYNEQF
12,TRBV19,TRBJ1-3,ASSTGYGGNTIY
12,TRBV5-1,TRBJ2-7,ASSLDRGNYEQY
12,TRBV5-1,TRBJ1-5,ASSTGQGNQPQH
16,TRBV5-1,TRBJ2-5,ASSLMGLAGGQSETQY
14,TRBV18,TRBJ1-6,ASSLDRGRNNSPLH
12,TRBV4-1,TRBJ2-5,ASSQRSERETQY